Below, 9 T cell receptor beta chains from the same sample are listed, as sequenced in a study of CD8+CD57+ T cells in acquired aplastic anemia (dated by TCRdb to the late 2010s). Patients chosen for sequencing had shown expansion of CD8+CD57+ cells by flow cytometry. The sample was run on an Illumina HiSeq 2000. Genomic DNA was used as template for profiling of TCR beta VDJ combinations and CDR3 sequences. TCRdb reanalyzed the raw reads on its own, using fastp at Q25 for trimming and MiXCR for clone calling, and kept in-frame beta chains. Each entry is one CDR3 protein sequence, shown with its most common DNA and genes. Across this sample there are roughly 500,000 distinct CDR3 sequences, with around 30% seen only once. The ten most abundant clones make up 0.82% of the sample. Sequences were obtained from sorted CD4+, CD8+, or CD8+CD57+ T cells (not recorded which) from PBMCs. The receptors stem from a human donor with aplastic anemia.

This clonotype turned up a few times. The chain is built from TRBV11-1 and TRBJ2-1; D might be TRBD2 (6 bases). The CDR3 is 14 residues long. Germline assignment: CDR1 SGHAT and CDR2 FQDESV (reference sequence). The V gene lost 0 bases and the J gene lost 7 bases, with 10 bases spanning the gap. As DNA, the CDR3 is TGTGCCAGCAGCTTAGCGTGGGGGAGGAATGAGCAGTTCTTC. Its protein product is CASSLAWGRNEQFF.

About this clonotype itself: The junction does not match germline at one end; this may be a read error. The CDR3 sequence is CASSLAGGETQSF. CDR3 nucleotides: TGTGCCAGCAGCCTAGCGGGAGGAGAGACCCAGTCCTTC. The chain carries TRBV11-1 and TRBJ2-5, with 11 bases aligning to TRBD2. CDR3 size: 13 residues. The V gene's germline CDR1 is SGHAT and CDR2 FQDESV (reference sequence).

The gene calls are TRBV5-1 and TRBJ2-7; TRBD2 agrees at 14 bases. The germline V gene has CDR1 SGHRS and CDR2 YFSETQ. This CDR3 region has 17 residues. V dropped 4 bases and J dropped 1; count of bases not matched to a gene: 7. CDR3 loop: CASSRRTSGRRSYEQYF. The CDR3 DNA is TGCGCCAGCAGCCGCCGGACTAGCGGGAGGCGGTCCTACGAGCAGTACTTC.

This clonotype was counted a few times. The chain joins TRBV24-1 to TRBJ2-1; 14 nucleotides agree with TRBD2. This CDR3 contains 17 residues. Germline V gives CDR1 KGHDR, CDR2 SFDVKD. V lost 0 bases to trimming and J lost 9 bases; unmatched junction nucleotides: 6. CDR3 bases: TGTGCCACCAGTGATTTGAAGGGGACTAGCGGGAGCGGTGAGCAGTTCTTC. This sequence encodes CATSDLKGTSGSGEQFF.

V gene TRBV29-1 combines with J gene TRBJ1-2; D is perhaps TRBD1 (5 bases). Germline CDR1 and CDR2: SQVTM and ANQGSEA. This CDR3 region has 12 residues. V gave up 7 bases and J gave up 5 bases, with 14 bases separating them. The CDR3 here is CSALVGGYGYTF. Written as DNA, the CDR3 is TGCAGCGCTCTGGTTGGGGGGTATGGCTACACCTTC. Drawing the rest from reference TRBV29-1 and TRBJ1-2, the complete variable domain is SAVISQKPSRDICQRGTSLTIQCQVDSQVTMMFWYRQQPGQSLTLIATANQGSEATYESGFVIDKFPISRPNLTFSTLTVSNMSPEDSSIYLCSALVGGYGYTFGSGTRLTVV.

The sample holds a few counts of this clonotype. This chain links TRBV2 with TRBJ2-7, with 9 bases identical to TRBD1. With 5 bases clipped from V and 5 bases from J, the junction kept 10 bases outside the gene matches. Germline V gene sequence: CDR1 SNHLY, CDR2 FYNNEI. This CDR3 is 15 amino acids long. DNA for the CDR3: TGTGCCAGCAGTTTAGGAACAGGGGGCATCAACGAGCAGTACTTC. Its translation is CASSLGTGGINEQYF.

This clonotype came up many times. The chain joins TRBV7-9 to TRBJ1-3; D not certain. CDR1 and CDR2 from the germline V gene are SEHNR and FQNEAQ (reference sequence). V lost 4 bases and J 0 bases, leaving 10 bases between the germline ends. The CDR3 has 15 residues. The chain's CDR3 is CASSSSDGSGNTIYF. CDR3 coding DNA: TGTGCCAGCAGCTCCTCGGACGGCTCTGGAAACACCATATATTTT.

This clonotype was seen a handful of times. The chain uses TRBV27 and TRBJ2-5; TRBD2 matches at 7 bases. The CDR3 spans 15 residues. The junction had 10 bases not matched to a gene; V was cut back by 8 bases and J by 1 base. Per the germline V gene, CDR1 is MNHEY and CDR2 is SMNVEV (reference sequence). This CDR3 reads CASRREAGSQETQYF. The CDR3 DNA is TGTGCCAGCCGTCGGGAGGCCGGTAGCCAAGAGACCCAGTACTTC.

This clonotype was counted at least ten times. This sequence joins TRBV9 and TRBJ1-3; 11 bases line up with TRBD1. The CDR3 extends over 15 amino acids. CDR1 is SGDLS and CDR2 is YYNGEE in the germline V gene. Trimming cost V 3 bases and J 4 bases; bases outside gene matches: 3. As DNA, the CDR3 is TGTGCCAGCAGCGAGGGGACAGGGGGAGGAAACACCATATATTTT. Amino acid sequence: CASSEGTGGGNTIYF.